The 16 T cell receptor beta chains listed next were all sequenced from one sample in a study. TCRdb redid the calling of the RT-PCR reads with MiXCR, one entry per CDR3 protein. The sample includes 650,000 to 800,000 distinct CDR3 sequences, 14% of them seen just once. Material for sequencing was memory CD4+ T cells from blood. These TCRs come from a female donor in good health, serving as a healthy control.

The sample holds many counts of this clonotype. The chain has TRBV7-3 and TRBJ2-1; 14 positions match TRBD2. The CDR3 runs to 17 residues. The V segment lost 5 bases and the J segment 8 bases; nucleotides outside the gene matches: 11. Germline V lookup: CDR1 SGHTA, CDR2 FQGTGA. CDR3 in amino acids: CASSPLGTSGSPYEQFF. The CDR3, as DNA: TGTGCCAGCAGCCCCCTAGGGACTAGCGGGAGTCCCTATGAGCAGTTCTTC.

This clonotype was seen more than once but under ten times. The chain couples TRBV6-5 to TRBJ2-2; D is undetermined. V dropped 0 bases and J dropped 4 bases, with 9 bases sitting between them. CDR3 length equals 15 residues. The germline CDR1 and CDR2 sequences are MNHEY and SVGAGI. The CDR3: CASSYSPPSTGELFF. CDR3 DNA: TGTGCCAGCAGTTACTCGCCCCCCAGCACCGGGGAGCTGTTTTTT.

This clonotype was counted at least ten times. J is TRBJ2-5 and V is TRBV29-1; 7 bases fit TRBD1. Germline V gene data show CDR1 as SQVTM and CDR2 as ANQGSEA. The CDR3 runs 14 residues. J gave up 4 bases and V 4 bases, and 9 bases lay outside the gene matches. This CDR3 is CSVATRAGGETQYF. The CDR3 DNA follows: TGCAGCGTTGCGACGAGGGCAGGGGGAGAGACCCAGTACTTC. The whole variable domain, filled in from reference TRBV29-1 and TRBJ2-5, reads SAVISQKPSRDICQRGTSLTIQCQVDSQVTMMFWYRQQPGQSLTLIATANQGSEATYESGFVIDKFPISRPNLTFSTLTVSNMSPEDSSIYLCSVATRAGGETQYFGPGTRLLVL.

The CDR3, as DNA: TGTGCCAGCAGCCAAGATATAGGGATCGCTTACAATGAGCAGTTCTTC. Amino acids: CASSQDIGIAYNEQFF. This chain joins TRBV4-2 and TRBJ2-1; D unclear. From germline, CDR1 is LGHNA and CDR2 YNFKEQ. This CDR3 comprises 16 residues. The ends were cut back, 0 bases at V and 4 bases at J, with 13 bases in the middle.

This sequence joins TRBV4-1 and TRBJ2-3; D ambiguous. This CDR3 is 14 amino acids long. CDR1 and CDR2 (germline): MGHRA, YSYEKL. Trimming shortened V by 1 base and J by 4 bases, and 9 bases separated the two germline ends. CDR3 sequence reads: CASSQAGPPDTQYF. CDR3 coding DNA: TGCGCCAGCAGCCAAGCGGGCCCGCCAGATACGCAGTATTTT.

This clonotype appeared many times. The V and J genes are TRBV5-1 and TRBJ1-1, with D perhaps matching TRBD1 (5 bases). V lost 1 base and J 4 bases, leaving 14 bases between the germline ends. This CDR3 region has 15 residues. Germline assignment: CDR1 SGHRS and CDR2 YFSETQ. The CDR3, as DNA: TGCGCCAGCAGCTTGCAACACAAAGGGGTCACTGAAGCTTTCTTT. Translating it yields CASSLQHKGVTEAFF.

The CDR3 reads CASRLGEGQGASSYGYTF. CDR3 nucleotide sequence: TGCGCCAGCAGACTCGGGGAAGGGCAGGGGGCGTCCAGCTATGGCTACACCTTC. This chain joins TRBV5-1 and TRBJ1-2, with 8 bases that match TRBD1. This CDR3 contains 18 residues. Trimming removed 5 bases from V and 4 bases from J; junction bases left unmatched: 19. Germline values: CDR1 SGHRS, CDR2 YFSETQ.

This chain uses TRBV28 with TRBJ2-2; D is uncertain. The CDR3 runs to 14 residues. V lost 5 bases and J 8 bases, leaving 15 bases between the germline ends. Germline CDR1 and CDR2: MDHEN and SYDVKM. Written as DNA, the CDR3 is TGTGCCAGCAGTATCCCGGACCCGGAGGGGGAGCTGTTTTTT. Protein: CASSIPDPEGELFF.

This clonotype has at least ten counts. This sequence joins TRBV5-1 and TRBJ2-2, with 11 bases fitting TRBD2. V lost 1 base and J lost 2; bases outside the gene matches: 4. The CDR3 is made up of 17 amino acids. Germline loops: CDR1 SGHRS, CDR2 YFSETQ. This chain's CDR3 is CASSLTSGGRNTGELFF. The CDR3 DNA sequence: TGCGCCAGCAGCTTGACTAGCGGGGGCCGTAACACCGGGGAGCTGTTTTTT.

CDR3 protein: CSVVVQGTDTEAFF. The CDR3 DNA reads TGCAGCGTTGTAGTCCAGGGGACGGATACTGAAGCTTTCTTT. The chain is built from TRBV29-1 and TRBJ1-1, with D maybe TRBD1 (6 bases). Germline loops: CDR1 SQVTM, CDR2 ANQGSEA. This CDR3 region has 14 residues. V was shortened by 4 bases and J by 5 bases, with 17 bases between the two germline ends. Supplemented by reference TRBV29-1 and TRBJ1-1, the full variable domain reads SAVISQKPSRDICQRGTSLTIQCQVDSQVTMMFWYRQQPGQSLTLIATANQGSEATYESGFVIDKFPISRPNLTFSTLTVSNMSPEDSSIYLCSVVVQGTDTEAFFGQGTRLTVV.

The table lists this clonotype with many counts. V usage is TRBV5-1 and J usage is TRBJ1-1; a possible D gene is TRBD1 (6 bases). CDR1 and CDR2 from the germline V gene are SGHRS and YFSETQ. V lost 5 bases to trimming and J lost 5 bases, with 16 bases between them. The CDR3 totals 14 residues. The CDR3 reads CASRQGNFWTEAFF. In DNA, the CDR3 is TGCGCCAGCAGACAGGGCAATTTTTGGACTGAAGCTTTCTTT.

The table lists this clonotype with many counts. The chain is built from TRBV20-1 and TRBJ2-7, with 7 bases that match TRBD1. The CDR3 is 14 amino acids. V trimming: 3 bases; J trimming: 2 bases; junction bases outside the gene matches: 7. The germline V gene encodes CDR1 DFQATT and CDR2 SNEGSKA (reference sequence). The CDR3 DNA sequence: TGCAGTGCTAGTAAACCGGGACAGCCCTACGAGCAGTACTTC. Protein sequence: CSASKPGQPYEQYF.

The table lists this clonotype with many counts. The V gene is TRBV20-1, the J gene TRBJ1-5; 7 positions match TRBD1. The J segment lost 2 bases and the V segment lost 3 bases, leaving 7 bases of the junction unmatched. The germline gives CDR1 DFQATT, CDR2 SNEGSKA (reference sequence). This CDR3 region has 15 residues. The CDR3 bases are TGCAGTGCTAGGGACCTCGGGACAGGCAATCAGCCCCAGCATTTT. Its translation is CSARDLGTGNQPQHF.

This clonotype has a handful of counts. The chain links TRBV7-2 to TRBJ1-6, with 10 bases identical to TRBD1. CDR1 is SGHTA and CDR2 is FQGNSA in the germline V gene. V dropped 0 bases and J dropped 8; count of bases not matched to a gene: 4. The CDR3 has 16 residues. CDR3 region: CASSLAMGQGYSPLHF. CDR3 nucleotide sequence: TGTGCCAGCAGCTTAGCTATGGGACAGGGGTATTCACCCCTCCACTTT.

This clonotype turned up a few times. The V gene is TRBV3-1, the J gene TRBJ1-1; D ambiguous. Germline values: CDR1 LGHDT, CDR2 YNNKEL (reference sequence). The CDR3 consists of 15 residues. Between the trimmed V and J ends, which lost 4 bases and 1 base, there was a span of 13 bases. The CDR3 protein is CASSPSGLQNTEAFF. The CDR3 nucleotides are TGTGCCAGCAGCCCTTCCGGGCTACAGAACACTGAAGCTTTCTTT. Drawing the rest from reference TRBV3-1 and TRBJ1-1, the complete variable domain is DTAVSQTPKYLVTQMGNDKSIKCEQNLGHDTMYWYKQDSKKFLKIMFSYNNKELIINETVPNRFSPKSPDKAHLNLHINSLELGDSAVYFCASSPSGLQNTEAFFGQGTRLTVV.

The J gene is TRBJ2-1, the V gene TRBV12-3 or TRBV12-4; 10 nucleotides match TRBD1. There are 15 residues in the CDR3. Trimming cost V 4 bases and J 8 bases; bases outside gene matches: 8. CDR3 protein: CASSSTGQGGDEQFF. The CDR3 DNA follows: TGTGCCAGCAGTTCGACCGGACAGGGGGGGGATGAGCAGTTCTTC.